This T cell receptor (beta chain) was profiled in a study of cytomegalovirus exposure and HLA in healthy donors. The study, taken as a whole, reports: Later analysis associated a missense DCLRE1C variant with TCR beta V- and J-gene trimming. TCR beta sequences reportedly predicted the HLA-A and HLA-B alleles of most subjects accurately.

PCR involved 60 Vbeta and 13 Jbeta primers. Profiled with immunoSEQ multiplex PCR; TCRdb holds only in-frame clones, not every one. Of around 180,000 clones listed, 77% are singletons. Turning to this clone: Its antigen remains unidentified.

With 1 base removed from V and 9 bases from J, the gap between germline ends came to 13 bases. Per the germline V gene, CDR1 is SSHAT and CDR2 is FNYEAQ (reference sequence). CDR3 length: 14 residues. Though probably carrying unrecorded immune exposures, donors were nominally healthy at sampling. The source material was PBMCs. The clonotype originates from a woman under 40 in good health and CMV-seropositive. The chain couples TRBV7-7 to TRBJ2-1; possibly TRBD1 for D (6 bases). The CDR3 loop is CASSLGPTGGEQFF. DNA for the CDR3: TGTGCCAGCAGCTTAGGGCCGACAGGTGGTGAGCAGTTCTTC.